Below, 5 T cell receptor beta chains from the same sample are listed, as sequenced in a study of T cells in Graves' hyperthyroidism and ophthalmopathy. TCR beta CDR3 sequences were amplified from RNA transcripts. Researchers ran a first-round RT-PCR on the TCR CDR3 using the HTBI primer set. TCRdb called the multiplex PCR reads again in MiXCR, with one record for every CDR3 protein. The sample has some 650,000 distinct CDR3 sequences; more than 15% are singletons. Sample: blood. The receptors originated from a woman between 40 and 50 years old with Graves' ophthalmopathy.

This clonotype was found a few times. J is TRBJ1-2 and V is TRBV10-3; 8 bases agree with TRBD1. CDR1 and CDR2 (germline): ENHRY, SYGVKD. The CDR3 totals 14 residues. The J segment lost 9 bases and the V segment lost 6 bases, leaving 12 bases of the junction unmatched. CDR3 DNA: TGTGCCATCAGCACCGGGACAGGCCTCTCGCGCTACACCTTC. It specifies CAISTGTGLSRYTF.

The J gene is TRBJ2-2, the V gene TRBV9; D gene ambiguous. The V end lost 2 bases, the J end lost 7 bases, and 12 bases lay between the germline ends. Per the germline V gene, CDR1 is SGDLS and CDR2 is YYNGEE. This CDR3 region has 14 residues. The CDR3 region has the DNA TGTGCCAGCAGCGTGGAACAGTCGATCGGGGAGCTGTTTTTT. Amino acid sequence: CASSVEQSIGELFF.

This clonotype showed up many times. The chain recombines TRBV7-2 with TRBJ2-7; the match to TRBD1 covers 8 bases. Germline-derived CDR1 and CDR2 are SGHTA and FQGNSA. J gave up 4 bases and V 5 bases, and 7 bases lay outside the gene matches. This CDR3 has 14 amino acids. The CDR3 DNA is TGTGCCAGCAGCCTCCGGGACAGGCCTTACGAGCAGTACTTC. Protein sequence: CASSLRDRPYEQYF. The variable domain in full, completed from reference TRBV7-2 and TRBJ2-7, reads GAGVSQSPSNKVTEKGKDVELRCDPISGHTALYWYRQSLGQGLEFLIYFQGNSAPDKSGLPSDRFSAERTGGSVSTLTIQRTQQEDSAVYLCASSLRDRPYEQYFGPGTRLTVT.

V gene TRBV19 combines with J gene TRBJ2-3, with D perhaps TRBD2 (6 bases). Trimming removed 7 bases from V and 5 bases from J, with 13 bases in between. Germline CDR1 is LNHDA and CDR2 is SQIVND (reference sequence). This CDR3 contains 13 residues. This chain's CDR3 is CASISGAGDTQYF. Here the CDR3 DNA reads TGTGCCAGTATATCGGGAGCAGGAGATACGCAGTATTTT.

J is TRBJ1-6 and V is TRBV10-3, with D possibly TRBD1 on 5 matching bases. From germline, CDR1 is ENHRY and CDR2 SYGVKD. Trimming shortened V by 0 bases and J by 6 bases, and 12 bases separated the two germline ends. There are 16 residues in the CDR3. The DNA for the CDR3 is TGTGCCATCAGTGAGTCGAGAGGGGCTGCTAATTCACCCCTCCACTTT. Its translation is CAISESRGAANSPLHF.